These 14 T cell receptor beta chains were all obtained from the same sample, sequenced in a study of Graves' ophthalmopathy and Graves' hyperthyroidism. The TCR beta CDR3 regions underwent amplification from RNA transcripts. Amplification began with first-round RT-PCR using HTBI primers, then second-round multiplex PCR was performed. In TCRdb, the multiplex PCR reads were re-called with MiXCR into one record per CDR3 protein. The top ten clones hold 2.4% of a sample with some 350,000 distinct CDR3 sequences, about 18% of them seen once. The sequencing sample was made of peripheral blood. All receptors derive from an adult woman with stable Graves' hyperthyroidism.

This clonotype showed up many times. This chain joins TRBV7-2 and TRBJ2-5; a weak D match, TRBD1 (7 bases). Germline V gives CDR1 SGHTA, CDR2 FQGNSA. V was cut by 4 bases and J by 5 bases, with 23 bases left in between. The CDR3 contains 17 residues. CDR3: CASSSTTNRGLGETQYF. The CDR3 DNA reads TGTGCCAGCAGCTCGACCACCAACAGGGGACTGGGGGAGACCCAGTACTTC.

This clonotype appeared a few times. The J gene is TRBJ1-5, the V gene TRBV3-1, with D unclear. The CDR3 runs to 13 residues. CDR1 and CDR2 from the germline V gene are LGHDT and YNNKEL (reference sequence). Between the trimmed V and J ends, which lost 0 bases and 10 bases, there was a span of 10 bases. CDR3 residues: CASSQEGMTPQHF. CDR3 nucleotide sequence: TGTGCCAGCAGCCAAGAAGGTATGACCCCCCAGCATTTT.

The sample holds a few counts of this clonotype. The chain joins TRBV27 to TRBJ2-2; D remains ambiguous. The CDR3 loop spans 16 amino acids. V dropped 6 bases and J dropped 2 bases, with 16 bases sitting between them. Germline CDR1 MNHEY, CDR2 SMNVEV (reference sequence). CDR3 DNA sequence: TGTGCCAGCAGCCAGCGAGCCCCCGTAAACACCGGGGAGCTGTTTTTT. Amino acids: CASSQRAPVNTGELFF.

This clonotype has more than one count but fewer than ten. The chain recombines TRBV19 with TRBJ2-2; 7 nucleotides line up with TRBD2. V lost 6 bases and J lost 8; bases outside the gene matches: 9. CDR1 is LNHDA and CDR2 is SQIVND in the germline V gene (reference sequence). The CDR3 consists of 14 residues. The CDR3 region is CASRSSGHGGELFF. The DNA for the CDR3 is TGTGCCAGTAGATCTAGCGGCCATGGGGGGGAGCTGTTTTTT.

In its sample, this clonotype was seen many times. J is TRBJ2-7 and V is TRBV10-3; 9 bases agree with TRBD2. J gave up 4 bases and V 8 bases, and 9 bases lay outside the gene matches. The germline CDR1 and CDR2 sequences are ENHRY and SYGVKD. This CDR3 spans 14 amino acids. The CDR3 bases are TGTGCCATCGCCAGGGGCCTAGCGGGATACGAGCAGTACTTC. Its translation is CAIARGLAGYEQYF.

The rearrangement uses TRBV7-9 and TRBJ2-7, with D unresolved. The CDR3 is 13 residues long. Trimming took off 2 bases at V and 3 bases at J, with 8 bases between the two ends. CDR1 is SEHNR and CDR2 is FQNEAQ in the germline V gene (reference sequence). This CDR3 reads CASSLPPDYEQYF. The DNA for the CDR3 is TGTGCCAGCAGCTTACCCCCCGACTACGAGCAGTACTTC.

The chain carries TRBV11-2 and TRBJ2-5; D remains ambiguous. Trimming removed 3 bases at V and 6 bases at J, with 11 bases between. The length of the CDR3 is 13 residues. The V gene's germline CDR1 is SGHAT and CDR2 FQNNGV. As DNA, the CDR3 is TGTGCCAGCAGCTTCCCCCAAGGGCAGACCCAGTACTTC. Translation gives CASSFPQGQTQYF.

With regard to this clonotype: One base away lies a much larger clone, so this may be a sequencing read error. The V and J genes are TRBV2 and TRBJ2-5; the D is unclear. CDR3 length equals 10 residues. Per germline, CDR1 SNHLY and CDR2 FYNNEI. The chain's CDR3 is CASKKESQYF. CDR3 DNA sequence: TGTGCCAGCAAAAAAGAGAGCCAGTACTTC.

Points on this clonotype: In this CDR3 the conserved last residue, phenylalanine or tryptophan, is missing, so a read error is likely. This chain connects TRBV2 to TRBJ2-7; TRBD2 matches 10 bases. The junction had 5 bases not matched to a gene; V was cut back by 3 bases and J by 3 bases. Germline loops: CDR1 SNHLY, CDR2 FYNNEI. The CDR3 extends over 15 amino acids. The CDR3 sequence: CASSDLSSGSYEQYC. The CDR3 bases are TGTGCCAGCAGTGATCTCTCTAGCGGGAGCTACGAGCAGTACTGC.

This clonotype was seen a handful of times. V is TRBV15 and J is TRBJ1-3; D may be TRBD1 (5 bases). Trimming stripped 0 bases from V and 2 bases from J, with 8 bases between. This CDR3 is built from 15 residues. CDR1 and CDR2 (germline): LNHNV, YYDKDF (reference sequence). The CDR3, as DNA: TGTGCCACCAGCAGAGATTGGGGGGCTGGAAACACCATATATTTT. This gives the protein CATSRDWGAGNTIYF.

This clonotype was seen at least ten times. V usage is TRBV11-2 and J usage is TRBJ2-7; TRBD2 might be the D (6 bases). The CDR3 has 13 residues. Trimming left V 2 bases short and J 4 bases short, with 9 bases between. Germline CDR1 reads SGHAT; CDR2 reads FQNNGV. The CDR3: CASSLSLAYEQYF. The CDR3 coding sequence is TGTGCCAGCAGCTTAAGTCTAGCGTACGAGCAGTACTTC.

This clonotype was seen at least ten times. The gene calls are TRBV13 and TRBJ2-7; either TRBD1 or TRBD2 may supply D (5 bases each). Trimming pared 1 base from V and 6 bases from J, leaving 22 bases between. CDR1 is PRHDT, CDR2 FYEKMQ, per germline (reference sequence). This CDR3 comprises 17 residues. The CDR3 region has the DNA TGTGCCAGCAGCTTAGATAGTGTGAGTGGGGTGAGGGGCGAGCAGTACTTC. It codes for CASSLDSVSGVRGEQYF.

This clonotype was counted many times. The chain uses TRBV28 and TRBJ1-1; a possible D gene is TRBD1 (6 bases). The CDR3 spans 14 residues. Trimming removed 7 bases from V and 3 bases from J, with 15 bases in between. Germline V gene lookup returns CDR1 MDHEN and CDR2 SYDVKM. Here the CDR3 reads CASIRDNGHTEAFF. CDR3 bases: TGTGCCAGCATTCGGGACAACGGTCACACTGAAGCTTTCTTT.

Ten or more counts support this clonotype. The chain uses TRBV12-3 or TRBV12-4 and TRBJ2-7; D possibly corresponds to TRBD2 (6 bases). The V gene lost 7 bases and the J gene lost 6 bases, with 13 bases spanning the gap. This CDR3 has 12 amino acids. CDR3 loop: CASTRAAGEQYF. DNA of the CDR3: TGTGCCAGCACACGGGCAGCGGGCGAGCAGTACTTC.